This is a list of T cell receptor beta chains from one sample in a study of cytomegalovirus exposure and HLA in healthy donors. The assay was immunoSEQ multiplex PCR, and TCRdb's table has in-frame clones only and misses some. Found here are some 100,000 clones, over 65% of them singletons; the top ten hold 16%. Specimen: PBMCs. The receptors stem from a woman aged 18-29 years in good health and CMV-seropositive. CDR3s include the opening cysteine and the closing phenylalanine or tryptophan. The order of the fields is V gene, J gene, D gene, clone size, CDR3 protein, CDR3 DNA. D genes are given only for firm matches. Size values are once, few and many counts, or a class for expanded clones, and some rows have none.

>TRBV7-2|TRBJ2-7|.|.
CASSLPGRSEQYF
TGTGCCAGCAGCTTACCGGGTCGGAGCGAGCAGTACTTC
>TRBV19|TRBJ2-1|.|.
CASSILVAIHEQFF
TGTGCCAGTAGTATATTGGTCGCTATCCATGAGCAGTTCTTC
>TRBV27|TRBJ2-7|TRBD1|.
CASSPPGQGIVGQYF
TGTGCCAGCAGTCCCCCGGGACAGGGGATAGTAGGGCAGTACTTC
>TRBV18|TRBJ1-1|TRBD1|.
CASSPDRGAEAFF
TGTGCCAGCTCACCCGACAGGGGTGCTGAAGCTTTCTTT
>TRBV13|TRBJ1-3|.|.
CASSPSRGNTIYF
TGTGCCAGCAGCCCCTCTAGAGGAAACACCATATATTTT
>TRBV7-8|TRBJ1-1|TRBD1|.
CASSQGQLNTEAFF
TGTGCCAGCAGCCAGGGACAGCTGAACACTGAAGCTTTCTTT
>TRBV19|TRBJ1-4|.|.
CASSIPERTEKLFF
TGTGCCAGTAGTATACCGGAGCGGACTGAAAAACTGTTTTTT
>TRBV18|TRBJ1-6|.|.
CASSRGSNSPLHF
TGTGCCAGCTCTCGGGGGAGTAATTCACCCCTCCACTTT
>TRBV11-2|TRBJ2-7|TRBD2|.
CASSYTWRGGNRNYEQYF
TGTGCCAGCAGCTATACATGGCGGGGGGGCAATCGGAACTACGAGCAGTACTTC
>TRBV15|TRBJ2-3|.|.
CATLGPASTDTQYF
TGTGCCACCCTGGGGCCAGCTAGCACAGATACGCAGTATTTT
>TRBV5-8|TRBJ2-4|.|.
CASSLELSLAKNIQYF
TGTGCCAGCAGCTTGGAGCTTAGCCTAGCCAAAAACATTCAGTACTTC
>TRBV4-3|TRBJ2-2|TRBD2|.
CASSQDPTGGPTGELFF
TGCGCCAGCAGCCAAGATCCAACGGGAGGGCCAACCGGGGAGCTGTTTTTT
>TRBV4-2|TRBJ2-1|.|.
CASSQEGTGSTYNEQFF
TGTGCCAGCAGCCAAGAGGGAACGGGAAGCACCTACAATGAGCAGTTCTTC
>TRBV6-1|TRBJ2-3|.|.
CASSEVPLDTQYF
TGTGCCAGCAGTGAAGTTCCCCTGGATACGCAGTATTTT
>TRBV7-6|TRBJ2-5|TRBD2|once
CASSPGLAGEWSETQYF
TGTGCCAGCAGCCCGGGACTAGCGGGAGAGTGGAGTGAGACCCAGTACTTC
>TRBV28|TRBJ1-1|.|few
CASMGPGTIAFF
TGTGCCAGCATGGGACCGGGGACAATAGCTTTCTTT
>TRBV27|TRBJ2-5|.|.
CASSLEGLQRETQYF
TGTGCCAGCAGTTTAGAAGGGTTGCAGCGGGAGACCCAGTACTTC
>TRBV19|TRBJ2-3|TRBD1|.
CANSLDRSTDTQYF
TGTGCCAATAGTTTGGACAGGAGCACAGATACGCAGTATTTT
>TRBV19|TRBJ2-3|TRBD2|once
CASSPGGSSTDTQYF
TGTGCCAGTAGTCCGGGGGGGTCTAGCACAGATACGCAGTATTTT
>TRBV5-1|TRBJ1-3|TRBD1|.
CASSLSGTGGNTIYF
TGCGCCAGCAGCCTTTCCGGGACAGGGGGAAACACCATATATTTT
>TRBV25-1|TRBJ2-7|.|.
CASDSSFGEQYF
TGTGCCAGCGACAGTTCATTTGGCGAGCAGTACTTC
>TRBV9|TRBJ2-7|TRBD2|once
CASSATAGTSGRPSSYEQYF
TGTGCCAGCAGCGCGACCGCCGGGACTAGCGGGAGGCCGAGCTCCTACGAGCAGTACTTC